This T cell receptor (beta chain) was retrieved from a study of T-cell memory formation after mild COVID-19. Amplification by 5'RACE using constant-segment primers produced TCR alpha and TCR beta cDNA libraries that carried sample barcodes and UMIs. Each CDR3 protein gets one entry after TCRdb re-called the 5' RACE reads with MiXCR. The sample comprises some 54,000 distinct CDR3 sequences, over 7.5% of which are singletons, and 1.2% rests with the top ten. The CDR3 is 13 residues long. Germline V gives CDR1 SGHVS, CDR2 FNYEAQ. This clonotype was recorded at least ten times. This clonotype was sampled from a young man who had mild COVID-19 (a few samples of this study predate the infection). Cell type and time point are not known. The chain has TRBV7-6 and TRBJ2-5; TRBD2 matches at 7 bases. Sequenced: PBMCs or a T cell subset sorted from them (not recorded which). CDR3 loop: CASGNGGAETQYF. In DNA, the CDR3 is TGTGCGAGCGGGAACGGCGGGGCAGAGACCCAGTACTTC.